This section outlines one TCR beta chain sequence together with its context. The data derive from a study of technical replicates of blood from several donors. V was cut by 0 bases and J by 7 bases, with 10 bases left in between. The length of the CDR3 is 13 residues. Germline CDR1 and CDR2: LGHNA and YNFKEQ. TCRdb keeps only in-frame clones here, not all; method: immunoSEQ multiplex PCR. The sample has over 60,000 clones, about nine tenths seen once. The V and J genes are TRBV4-2 and TRBJ2-7; tentatively, D is TRBD1 (7 bases). The TCR comes from a human donor in good health. Some clones in this sample may be carry-over from other donors' samples. The sample taken for sequencing was PBMCs. CDR3 in amino acids: CASSQDSGGEQYF. DNA of the CDR3: TGTGCCAGCAGCCAAGACTCAGGGGGGGAGCAGTACTTC.